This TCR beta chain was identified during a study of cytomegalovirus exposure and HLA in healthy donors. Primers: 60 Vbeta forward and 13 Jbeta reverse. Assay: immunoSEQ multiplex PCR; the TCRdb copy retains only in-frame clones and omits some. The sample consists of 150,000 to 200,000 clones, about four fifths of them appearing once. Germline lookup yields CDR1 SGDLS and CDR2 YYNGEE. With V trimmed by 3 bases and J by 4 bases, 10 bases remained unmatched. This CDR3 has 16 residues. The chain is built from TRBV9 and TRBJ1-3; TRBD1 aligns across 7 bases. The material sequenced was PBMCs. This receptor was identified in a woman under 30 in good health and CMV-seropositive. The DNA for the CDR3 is TGTGCCAGCAGCGCCCCGCTGACAGGGCCGGGAAACACCATATATTTT. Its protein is CASSAPLTGPGNTIYF.